The clone carrying this T cell receptor (beta chain) was recorded at least ten times. Its antigen is not known. This entry is derived from a study of regulatory T cells in long-lasting Graves disease. About the study: New Graves' disease cases had less than 3 months of antithyroid drugs. The study's findings and limits: Whereas roughly 1,000 public clonotypes were shared by new patients, persistent patients shared more, at about 2,500.

Combining iRepertoire HTBI primers with Arm-PCR of CDR3 regions, the authors built TCR beta libraries. TCRdb analysed the multiplex PCR reads with MiXCR anew, one entry per CDR3 protein. This sample carries about 430,000 distinct CDR3 sequences, 15% of them seen once, and the ten largest clones take around 7.6%. The time point is: newly diagnosed GD, antithyroid drugs for less than 3 months. TCR sequences were obtained from RNA taken from PBMCs. The germline V gene has CDR1 SGHNT and CDR2 YENEEA. The CDR3 runs 15 residues. The ends were cut back, 2 bases at V and 0 bases at J, with 11 bases in the middle. In addition, the sample was reused for a study of T cells in Graves' hyperthyroidism and ophthalmopathy. That investigation notes: Diagnosis relied on clinical symptoms, serum thyroxine and TRAb, thyroid ultrasound and orbital computed tomography.

The receptor's source is a woman in her forties with Graves disease. V is TRBV11-3 and J is TRBJ2-7; the D gene is possibly TRBD2 (6 bases). The sample here was peripheral blood mononuclear cells (PBMCs), taken at new diagnosis, from a patient treated with antithyroid drugs. In DNA form, the CDR3 reads TGTGCCAGCAGCTTACTTCGCGGGAACTCCTACGAGCAGTACTTC. It codes for CASSLLRGNSYEQYF.